The 9 T cell receptor beta chains presented below share a single source sample, sequenced in a study of cytomegalovirus exposure and HLA in healthy donors. Amplification used 60 Vbeta primers and 13 Jbeta primers. Data came from immunoSEQ multiplex PCR; TCRdb stores just in-frame clones and leaves some out. The sample has 110,000 or so clones, around 81% seen once. The sample comprised PBMCs. These TCRs come from a woman aged 30 to 39 in good health and CMV-seronegative.

This chain joins TRBV11-2 and TRBJ2-7; 8 bases are a match to TRBD2. This CDR3 contains 16 residues. CDR1 SGHAT and CDR2 FQNNGV come from the germline V gene. Unmatched junction bases numbered 9, after V lost 2 bases and J lost 3 bases. The CDR3, as DNA: TGTGCCAGCAGCTTAAGGGGGACTAGAAGTATCTACGAGCAGTACTTC. Translating it yields CASSLRGTRSIYEQYF.

V gene TRBV2 combines with J gene TRBJ2-2; TRBD1 matches at 9 bases. From germline, CDR1 is SNHLY and CDR2 FYNNEI. The junction had 9 bases not matched to a gene; V was cut back by 8 bases and J by 5 bases. The CDR3 is 15 residues long. CDR3 in amino acids: CASAGQGRLTGELFF. The CDR3 DNA is TGTGCCAGCGCCGGACAGGGGCGGTTGACCGGGGAGCTGTTTTTT.

This chain uses TRBV5-1 with TRBJ2-1; D not resolved. The ends were cut back, 0 bases at V and 4 bases at J, with 8 bases in the middle. The CDR3 is 14 amino acids. Looked up from germline, CDR1 is SGHRS and CDR2 is YFSETQ. The CDR3 reads CASSLAQVYNEQFF. The CDR3 nucleotides read TGCGCCAGCAGCTTGGCGCAGGTTTACAATGAGCAGTTCTTC.

This clone was observed a few times. The V call is TRBV28, the J call TRBJ2-3; TRBD2 matches 11 bases. The CDR3 spans 15 residues. After removal of 8 bases from V and 8 bases from J, the junction contained 12 bases not matched to a gene. In germline, CDR1 is MDHEN, CDR2 SYDVKM. The CDR3 protein is CASGLSGRAVGTQYF. The CDR3 coding sequence is TGTGCCAGCGGACTTAGCGGGAGGGCCGTCGGTACGCAGTATTTT.

The rearrangement uses TRBV4-2 and TRBJ2-3, with TRBD2 matching over 9 bases. This CDR3 spans 17 amino acids. Trimming took 0 bases from V and 4 from J; bases not matched to a gene: 8. The germline V gene has CDR1 LGHNA and CDR2 YNFKEQ. CDR3 amino acids: CASSQDRASGRPDTQYF. The CDR3 nucleotides are TGTGCCAGCAGCCAAGATCGGGCAAGCGGGAGGCCAGATACGCAGTATTTT.

Points on this clone: The junction does not match germline at one end; this may be a read error. The sample carries other DNA sequences with the same CDR3. The gene calls are TRBV30 and TRBJ1-4; D not certain. The germline CDR1 and CDR2 sequences are GTSNPN and SVGIG (reference sequence). This CDR3 region has 15 residues. The CDR3 sequence is CACYPHREALEKLFF. CDR3 DNA sequence: TGTGCCTGCTACCCTCACCGGGAGGCTCTTGAAAAACTGTTCTTT.

The chain links TRBV6-5 to TRBJ1-6, with TRBD1 matching over 9 bases. Germline V gives CDR1 MNHEY, CDR2 SVGAGI. CDR3 size: 15 residues. Trimming at V came to 7 bases and at J to 5 bases, leaving 6 bases not matched to a gene. The CDR3 region has the DNA TGTGCCAGCACCAACAGGGGGCTCGATAATTCACCCCTCCACTTT. This sequence encodes CASTNRGLDNSPLHF.

The V and J genes are TRBV10-3 and TRBJ1-3; D may be TRBD1 (5 bases). V was trimmed by 2 bases and J by 4 bases, leaving 12 bases between them. Germline V gene lookup returns CDR1 ENHRY and CDR2 SYGVKD. The CDR3 is 15 residues long. CDR3 protein: CAISERADIGNTIYF. In DNA, the CDR3 is TGTGCCATCAGTGAGCGGGCGGACATCGGAAACACCATATATTTT.

The count of this clone is one. The rearrangement uses TRBV4-2 and TRBJ2-1; 14 bases are a match to TRBD2. The CDR3 runs 16 residues. Germline V gives CDR1 LGHNA, CDR2 YNFKEQ. The V segment lost 1 base and the J segment 5 bases; nucleotides outside the gene matches: 1. The CDR3 DNA follows: TGTGCCAGCAGCCAAGCGGGACTAGCGGGAGACAATGAGCAGTTCTTC. Its translation is CASSQAGLAGDNEQFF.